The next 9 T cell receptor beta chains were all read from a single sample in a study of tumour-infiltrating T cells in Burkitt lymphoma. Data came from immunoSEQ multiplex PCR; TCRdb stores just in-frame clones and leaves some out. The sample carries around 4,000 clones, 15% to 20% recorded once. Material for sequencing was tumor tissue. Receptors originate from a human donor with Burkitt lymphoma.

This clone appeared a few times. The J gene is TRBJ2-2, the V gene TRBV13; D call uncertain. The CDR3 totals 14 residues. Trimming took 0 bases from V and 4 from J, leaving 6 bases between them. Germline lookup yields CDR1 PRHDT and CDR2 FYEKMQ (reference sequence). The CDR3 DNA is TGTGCCAGCAGCTTAGGCAGAGGCACCGGGGAGCTGTTTTTT. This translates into CASSLGRGTGELFF.

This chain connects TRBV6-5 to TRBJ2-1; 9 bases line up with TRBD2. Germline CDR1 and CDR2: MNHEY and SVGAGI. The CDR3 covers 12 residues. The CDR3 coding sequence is TGTGCAGCGGGAGGCCCCTACAATGAGCAGTTCTTC. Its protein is CAAGGPYNEQFF.

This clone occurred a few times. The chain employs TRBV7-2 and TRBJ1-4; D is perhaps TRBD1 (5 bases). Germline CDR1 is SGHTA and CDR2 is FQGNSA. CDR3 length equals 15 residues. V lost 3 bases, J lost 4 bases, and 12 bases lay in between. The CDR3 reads CASSFTSQGNEKLFF. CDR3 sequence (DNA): TGTGCCAGCAGCTTTACGAGTCAGGGTAATGAAAAACTGTTTTTT.

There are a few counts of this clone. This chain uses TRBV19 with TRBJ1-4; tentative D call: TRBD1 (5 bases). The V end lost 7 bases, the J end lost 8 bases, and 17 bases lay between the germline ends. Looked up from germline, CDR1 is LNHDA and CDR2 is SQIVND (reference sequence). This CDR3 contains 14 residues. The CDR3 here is CASKDSGPREKLFF. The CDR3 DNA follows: TGTGCCAGTAAAGACAGCGGGCCTAGGGAAAAACTGTTTTTT.

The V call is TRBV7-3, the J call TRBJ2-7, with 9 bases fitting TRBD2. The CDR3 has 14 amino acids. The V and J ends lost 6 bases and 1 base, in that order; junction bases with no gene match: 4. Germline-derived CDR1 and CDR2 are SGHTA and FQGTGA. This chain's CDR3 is CASRLTSGSYEQYF. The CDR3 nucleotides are TGTGCCAGCAGGTTGACTAGCGGATCCTACGAGCAGTACTTC.

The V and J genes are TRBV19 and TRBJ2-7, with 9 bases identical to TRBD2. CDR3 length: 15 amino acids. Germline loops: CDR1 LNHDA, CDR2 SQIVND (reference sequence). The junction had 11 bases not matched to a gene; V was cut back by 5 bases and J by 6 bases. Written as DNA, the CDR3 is TGTGCCAGTAGTCCACCGGGACTAGCTTTCTCCGAGCAGTACTTC. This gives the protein CASSPPGLAFSEQYF.

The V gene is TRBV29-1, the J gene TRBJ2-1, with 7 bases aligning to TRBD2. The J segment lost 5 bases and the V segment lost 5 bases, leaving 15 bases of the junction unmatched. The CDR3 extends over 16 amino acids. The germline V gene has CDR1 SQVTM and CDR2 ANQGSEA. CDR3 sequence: CSVPREDTPGDNEQFF. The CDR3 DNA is TGCAGCGTTCCCCGGGAGGACACCCCGGGGGACAATGAGCAGTTCTTC.

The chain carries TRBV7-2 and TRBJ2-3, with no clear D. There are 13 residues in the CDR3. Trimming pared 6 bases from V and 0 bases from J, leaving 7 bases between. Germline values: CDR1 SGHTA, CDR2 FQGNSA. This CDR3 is CASRQLSTDTQYF. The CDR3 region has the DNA TGTGCCAGCAGGCAATTAAGCACAGATACGCAGTATTTT.

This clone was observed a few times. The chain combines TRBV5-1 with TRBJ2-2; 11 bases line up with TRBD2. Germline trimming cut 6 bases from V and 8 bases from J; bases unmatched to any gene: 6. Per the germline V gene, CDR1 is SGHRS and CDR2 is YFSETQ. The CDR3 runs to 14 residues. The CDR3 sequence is CASNLAGGTGELFF. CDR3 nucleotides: TGCGCCAGCAACCTAGCGGGAGGTACGGGGGAGCTGTTTTTT. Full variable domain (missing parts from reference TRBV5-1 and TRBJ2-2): KAGVTQTPRYLIKTRGQQVTLSCSPISGHRSVSWYQQTPGQGLQFLFEYFSETQRNKGNFPGRFSGRQFSNSRSEMNVSTLELGDSALYLCASNLAGGTGELFFGEGSRLTVL.